This TCR beta chain came from a study of blood T cells in healthy people across ages. Combining a sample-barcoded 5' primer with a J-beta primer mix, a second PCR ran for about 6 to 11 cycles. One entry per CDR3 protein, called by TCRdb with MiXCR from the 5' RACE reads. The sample shows about 1 million distinct CDR3 sequences, roughly 24% of them seen only once. All donors came from Russia, were Caucasian and healthy, and spanned ages about 6 to 100. Per sample, at least 5 micrograms of total RNA were extracted. The sample holds a few counts of this clonotype. This sample also appeared in a second study, on T cells of mothers and their children.

Sequencing was done on a sample of blood. The receptor was isolated from a girl aged 2-9 years in good health.

The CDR3 nucleotides read TGTGCCAGCAGCCAAGAGTATGGGGGCCCGCTGGAAGCCTACAATGAGCAGTTCTTC. As protein: CASSQEYGGPLEAYNEQFF. The rearrangement uses TRBV3-1 and TRBJ2-1; D perhaps matches TRBD1 (6 bases). In germline, CDR1 is LGHDT, CDR2 YNNKEL (reference sequence). The germline V and J ends were trimmed by 0 bases and 2 bases, with 20 bases remaining between them. The CDR3 contains 19 residues.